The rows below give T cell receptor beta chains drawn from one sample of a study of blood T cell repertoires in COVID-19. Using immunoSEQ multiplex PCR, the repertoire was profiled, and TCRdb retains in-frame clones only, with some absent. The table lists under 300,000 clones, about nine tenths of them singletons. Material: PBMCs or T cells enriched from blood (not recorded which). Receptors originate from a woman between 45 and 60 years old who had recovered from COVID-19. CDR3s include the opening cysteine and the closing phenylalanine or tryptophan. The order of the fields is J gene, D gene, V gene, clone size, CDR3 DNA, CDR3 protein. A D gene is named only where the DNA matches it firmly. Clone sizes are given selectively: once, few, many, or a class where the clone is expanded.

j_gene: TRBJ1-3; d_gene: -; v_gene: TRBV7-9; abundance: -; CDR3nt: TGTGCCAGCAGCCCGCGAAGTACAGGGTATGGAAACACCATATATTTT; CDR3aa: CASSPRSTGYGNTIYF
j_gene: TRBJ2-7; d_gene: -; v_gene: TRBV24-1; abundance: -; CDR3nt: TGTGCCACCAGTGACCCGAGCGGACAGAGCTCCTACGAGCAGTACTTC; CDR3aa: CATSDPSGQSSYEQYF
j_gene: TRBJ2-7; d_gene: -; v_gene: TRBV6-5; abundance: -; CDR3nt: TGTGCCAGCAGTTTGGGCAGGGCGAGATACGAGCAGTACTTC; CDR3aa: CASSLGRARYEQYF
j_gene: TRBJ2-7; d_gene: TRBD1; v_gene: TRBV4-1; abundance: -; CDR3nt: TGCGCCAGCAGCCACCCGGGACAGGGAGTCCACGAGCAGTACTTC; CDR3aa: CASSHPGQGVHEQYF
j_gene: TRBJ2-7; d_gene: TRBD2; v_gene: TRBV6-5; abundance: -; CDR3nt: TGTGCCAGCAGTTACGCGCTAGCGGGAGTTTGGGAGCAGTACTTC; CDR3aa: CASSYALAGVWEQYF
j_gene: TRBJ2-1; d_gene: TRBD2; v_gene: TRBV27; abundance: -; CDR3nt: TGTGCCAGCAACGGCGGGAGAGAGTTTGAGCAGTTCTTC; CDR3aa: CASNGGREFEQFF
j_gene: TRBJ2-2; d_gene: TRBD2; v_gene: TRBV4-3; abundance: -; CDR3nt: TGCGCCAGCAGCCAGGACAGACTAGCGGGAGGGCTCACCGGGGAGCTGTTTTTT; CDR3aa: CASSQDRLAGGLTGELFF
j_gene: TRBJ2-7; d_gene: -; v_gene: TRBV19; abundance: -; CDR3nt: TGTGCCAGTAGTATAGACCACCCAGGGCCCTACGAGCAGTACTTC; CDR3aa: CASSIDHPGPYEQYF
j_gene: TRBJ2-1; d_gene: -; v_gene: TRBV18; abundance: once; CDR3nt: TGTGCCAGCTCAGCCAAACCCGGGACAACATCCTACAATGAGCAGTTCTTC; CDR3aa: CASSAKPGTTSYNEQFF
j_gene: TRBJ2-1; d_gene: TRBD2; v_gene: TRBV6-2/TRBV6-3; abundance: -; CDR3nt: TGTGCCAGCAGTTACGCGGGAGGGGTCAATGAGCAGTTCTTC; CDR3aa: CASSYAGGVNEQFF
j_gene: TRBJ2-1; d_gene: -; v_gene: TRBV18; abundance: -; CDR3nt: TGTGCCAGCTCACTCACATACAATGAGCAGTTCTTC; CDR3aa: CASSLTYNEQFF
j_gene: TRBJ2-7; d_gene: -; v_gene: TRBV28; abundance: -; CDR3nt: TGTGCCAGCAGTTTAACAGGGTCGAGCGAGCAGTACTTC; CDR3aa: CASSLTGSSEQYF
j_gene: TRBJ2-1; d_gene: -; v_gene: TRBV4-3; abundance: -; CDR3nt: TGCGCCAGCAGCGACCCCGGGACTGATGAGCAGTTCTTC; CDR3aa: CASSDPGTDEQFF
j_gene: TRBJ1-4; d_gene: TRBD1; v_gene: TRBV6-6; abundance: -; CDR3nt: TGTGCCAGCAGTCGACGGGGGACAGGGTTTACAGGTGGCGAAAAACTGTTTTTT; CDR3aa: CASSRRGTGFTGGEKLFF
j_gene: TRBJ2-1; d_gene: TRBD2; v_gene: TRBV19; abundance: -; CDR3nt: TGTGCCAGTAGTATTGGGATCCTAGCGGGAGAGTACAATGAGCAGTTCTTC; CDR3aa: CASSIGILAGEYNEQFF
j_gene: TRBJ2-2; d_gene: -; v_gene: TRBV11-1; abundance: -; CDR3nt: TGTGCCAGCAGCCCAACCATTACAGGTACCGGGGAGCTGTTTTTT; CDR3aa: CASSPTITGTGELFF
j_gene: TRBJ2-7; d_gene: TRBD2; v_gene: TRBV7-9; abundance: few; CDR3nt: TGTGCCAGCAGTCAAGCGGGAGGAGGATACGAGCAGTACTTC; CDR3aa: CASSQAGGGYEQYF
j_gene: TRBJ1-2; d_gene: -; v_gene: TRBV7-3; abundance: -; CDR3nt: TGTGCCAGCAGCCCCCCCGTCAGATTCTATGGCTACACCTTC; CDR3aa: CASSPPVRFYGYTF
j_gene: TRBJ1-1; d_gene: -; v_gene: TRBV29-1; abundance: once; CDR3nt: TGCAGCGTTGAAAGGGACTTCCAGAACACTGAAGCTTTCTTT; CDR3aa: CSVERDFQNTEAFF
j_gene: TRBJ1-6; d_gene: -; v_gene: TRBV7-8; abundance: few; CDR3nt: TGTGCCAGCAGCTTAGTGCGGGGGGCGGATTCACCCCTCCACTTT; CDR3aa: CASSLVRGADSPLHF
j_gene: TRBJ2-1; d_gene: -; v_gene: TRBV18; abundance: once; CDR3nt: TGTGCCAGCTCACCAAAGGGCGGGACCCTCAATGAGCAGTTCTTC; CDR3aa: CASSPKGGTLNEQFF
j_gene: TRBJ2-1; d_gene: -; v_gene: TRBV3-1/TRBV3-2; abundance: once; CDR3nt: TGTGCCAGCAGGACCCAGAGCGGCAATGAGCAGTTCTTC; CDR3aa: CASRTQSGNEQFF
j_gene: TRBJ1-3; d_gene: TRBD1; v_gene: TRBV7-9; abundance: once; CDR3nt: TGTGCCAGCAGCTTAGGACAGGGAGCTGGAAACACCATATATTTT; CDR3aa: CASSLGQGAGNTIYF
j_gene: TRBJ1-2; d_gene: -; v_gene: TRBV28; abundance: -; CDR3nt: TGTGCCAGCAGTTTAGTGGGCAGACCCCCGGATGGCTACACCTTC; CDR3aa: CASSLVGRPPDGYTF
j_gene: TRBJ2-5; d_gene: -; v_gene: TRBV7-2; abundance: -; CDR3nt: TGTGCGATCCACCTAGGGGGAGGGTGGGAGACCCAGTACTTC; CDR3aa: CAIHLGGGWETQYF
j_gene: TRBJ2-2; d_gene: TRBD1; v_gene: TRBV7-3; abundance: -; CDR3nt: TGTGCCAGCAGCCTCGGGACAGTGAACACCGGGGAGCTGTTTTTT; CDR3aa: CASSLGTVNTGELFF
j_gene: TRBJ2-3; d_gene: -; v_gene: TRBV29-1; abundance: -; CDR3nt: TGCAGCGTTCCGCAGGGGTACGATACGCAGTATTTT; CDR3aa: CSVPQGYDTQYF
j_gene: TRBJ1-6; d_gene: TRBD1; v_gene: TRBV11-2; abundance: -; CDR3nt: TGTGCCAGCAGCATGAGACAGGGTAATTCACCCCTCCACTTT; CDR3aa: CASSMRQGNSPLHF
j_gene: TRBJ2-7; d_gene: TRBD2; v_gene: TRBV2; abundance: -; CDR3nt: TGTGCCAGCAGTGATTCTAAGCGCGGGAGGGCCGATCCCTACGAGCAGTACTTC; CDR3aa: CASSDSKRGRADPYEQYF
j_gene: TRBJ1-2; d_gene: -; v_gene: TRBV19; abundance: few; CDR3nt: TGTGCCAGTAGTAAGGGGGTATATGGCTACACCTTC; CDR3aa: CASSKGVYGYTF
j_gene: TRBJ1-6; d_gene: TRBD1; v_gene: TRBV27; abundance: -; CDR3nt: TGTGCCAGCAGTTGGGGGACAGGGACCTATAATTCACCCCTCCACTTT; CDR3aa: CASSWGTGTYNSPLHF
j_gene: TRBJ1-4; d_gene: TRBD1; v_gene: TRBV7-6; abundance: -; CDR3nt: TGTGCCAGCAGCTTAGAGACAGGGGTCGGTGAAAAACTGTTTTTT; CDR3aa: CASSLETGVGEKLFF
j_gene: TRBJ1-2; d_gene: TRBD1; v_gene: TRBV28; abundance: -; CDR3nt: TGTGCCAGCAGCCAGACAGGGGGCTACTATGGCTACACCTTC; CDR3aa: CASSQTGGYYGYTF
j_gene: TRBJ2-3; d_gene: -; v_gene: TRBV3-1/TRBV3-2; abundance: -; CDR3nt: TGTGCCAGCAGCCCCGGAGGTGTAAATACGCAGTATTTT; CDR3aa: CASSPGGVNTQYF
j_gene: TRBJ2-4; d_gene: TRBD2; v_gene: TRBV6-5; abundance: -; CDR3nt: TGTGCCAGCACAGCGGGAACTACCAAAAACATTCAGTACTTC; CDR3aa: CASTAGTTKNIQYF
j_gene: TRBJ1-1; d_gene: TRBD1; v_gene: TRBV6-5; abundance: -; CDR3nt: TGTGCCAGCAGTTCGACAGGGTCTGGCCGTACTGAAGCTTTCTTT; CDR3aa: CASSSTGSGRTEAFF
j_gene: TRBJ1-6; d_gene: -; v_gene: TRBV28; abundance: -; CDR3nt: TGTGCCAGCAGTTCCCCCGGTGGAGGGCAAGGTGGTAATTCACCCCTCCACTTT; CDR3aa: CASSSPGGGQGGNSPLHF
j_gene: TRBJ2-3; d_gene: -; v_gene: TRBV7-7; abundance: -; CDR3nt: TGTGCTAGCAGCCGTACTCCTCCGGATACGCAGTATTTT; CDR3aa: CASSRTPPDTQYF
j_gene: TRBJ1-5; d_gene: -; v_gene: TRBV10-3; abundance: -; CDR3nt: TGTGCCATCAGTGAAGGGGGACAGCCCCAGCATTTT; CDR3aa: CAISEGGQPQHF
j_gene: TRBJ2-7; d_gene: TRBD2; v_gene: TRBV27; abundance: -; CDR3nt: TGTGCCAGCAGTTCACCGGGACTAGCGGCTTACGAGCAGTACTTC; CDR3aa: CASSSPGLAAYEQYF
j_gene: TRBJ1-5; d_gene: -; v_gene: TRBV28; abundance: few; CDR3nt: TGTGCCAGCAGGGACGGGAGGCCGACGAATCAGCCCCAGCATTTT; CDR3aa: CASRDGRPTNQPQHF
j_gene: TRBJ1-5; d_gene: TRBD1; v_gene: TRBV18; abundance: -; CDR3nt: TGTGCCAGCTCACGAGGGACAGGGAGCAATCAGCCCCAGCATTTT; CDR3aa: CASSRGTGSNQPQHF
j_gene: TRBJ1-1; d_gene: -; v_gene: TRBV29-1; abundance: -; CDR3nt: TGCAGCGTTGAAAGGAGACTAGGGGACACTGAAGCTTTCTTT; CDR3aa: CSVERRLGDTEAFF
j_gene: TRBJ1-2; d_gene: -; v_gene: TRBV5-1; abundance: -; CDR3nt: TGCGCCAGCAGCTTGGCCGTAACAGACGGTGGCTACACCTTC; CDR3aa: CASSLAVTDGGYTF
j_gene: TRBJ2-3; d_gene: TRBD1; v_gene: TRBV24-1; abundance: -; CDR3nt: TGTGCCACCAGTGACCAAACAGGGGCGGTCACAGATACGCAGTATTTT; CDR3aa: CATSDQTGAVTDTQYF
j_gene: TRBJ1-2; d_gene: TRBD1; v_gene: TRBV18; abundance: -; CDR3nt: TGTGCCAGCTCACCACTGTCACCGACAGGGCGGGACTATGGCTACACCTTC; CDR3aa: CASSPLSPTGRDYGYTF
j_gene: TRBJ1-3; d_gene: -; v_gene: TRBV5-6; abundance: -; CDR3nt: TGTGCCAGCAGCTTACAGGGTATTAGAAACACCATATATTTT; CDR3aa: CASSLQGIRNTIYF
j_gene: TRBJ2-1; d_gene: TRBD2; v_gene: TRBV27; abundance: -; CDR3nt: TGTGCCAGCAGTGATGGGCTAGCGGGAGGGCGGGCGGCACATGAGCAGTTCTTC; CDR3aa: CASSDGLAGGRAAHEQFF
j_gene: TRBJ1-4; d_gene: -; v_gene: TRBV18; abundance: -; CDR3nt: TGTGCCAGCTCGCCTCGTACAGCAGCAACTAATGAAAAACTGTTTTTT; CDR3aa: CASSPRTAATNEKLFF
j_gene: TRBJ2-3; d_gene: TRBD2; v_gene: TRBV7-3; abundance: few; CDR3nt: TGTGCCAGCAGCCGGACTAGCGGAAGCACAGATACGCAGTATTTT; CDR3aa: CASSRTSGSTDTQYF
j_gene: TRBJ1-1; d_gene: -; v_gene: TRBV5-4; abundance: -; CDR3nt: TGTGCCAGCAGCTCGGGACAATTCGAGAACACTGAAGCTTTCTTT; CDR3aa: CASSSGQFENTEAFF